This TCR beta chain is drawn from a study of T cells in Graves' hyperthyroidism and ophthalmopathy. Findings of the study overall: Blood held most thyroid clonotypes expanded above 0.001 frequency.

Germline V gives CDR1 SQVTM, CDR2 ANQGSEA. The CDR3 totals 13 residues. The diagnoses drew upon clinical symptoms, serum thyroxine and TRAb, thyroid ultrasound and orbital computed tomography. From less than 13 ml of fresh peripheral blood, PBMCs were isolated. The CDR3 regions of TCR beta were amplified from RNA transcripts. HTBI primers were employed in a first-round RT-PCR of the TCR CDR3. TCRdb ran MiXCR on the multiplex PCR reads and lists one entry per CDR3 protein. The sample yields 370,000 or so distinct CDR3 sequences, more than 15% seen once. On this clonotype: Its matching antigen is unknown.

The receptor was isolated from a woman aged 18-35 years with Graves' hyperthyroidism that later progressed to Graves' ophthalmopathy. The chain recombines TRBV29-1 with TRBJ2-1; the match to TRBD1 covers 11 bases. The end of the DNA is better explained by TRBJ2-7, so the J call may be wrong. Sequenced material: blood. The CDR3, as DNA: TGCAGCGTTGACCCCGGGACAGGGGGTGAGCAGTACTTC. As protein: CSVDPGTGGEQYF.